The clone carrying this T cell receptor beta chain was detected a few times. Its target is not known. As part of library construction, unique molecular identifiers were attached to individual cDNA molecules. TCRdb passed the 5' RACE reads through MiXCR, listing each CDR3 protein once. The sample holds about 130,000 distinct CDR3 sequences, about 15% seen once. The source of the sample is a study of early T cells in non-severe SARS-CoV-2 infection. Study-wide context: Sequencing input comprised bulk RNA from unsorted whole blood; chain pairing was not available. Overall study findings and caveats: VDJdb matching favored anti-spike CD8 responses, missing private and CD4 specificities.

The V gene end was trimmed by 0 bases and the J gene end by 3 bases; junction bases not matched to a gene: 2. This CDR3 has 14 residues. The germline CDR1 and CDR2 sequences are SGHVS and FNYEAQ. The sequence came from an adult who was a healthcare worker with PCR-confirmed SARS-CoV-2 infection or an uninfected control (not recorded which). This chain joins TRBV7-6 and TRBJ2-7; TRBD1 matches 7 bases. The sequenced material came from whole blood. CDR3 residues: CASSLAQGDYEQYF. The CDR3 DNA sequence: TGTGCCAGCAGCTTAGCGCAGGGGGACTACGAGCAGTACTTC.